The next 9 T cell receptor beta chains were all read from a single sample in a study of blood T cell repertoires in COVID-19. Assay: immunoSEQ multiplex PCR; the TCRdb copy retains only in-frame clones and omits some. Altogether hundreds of thousands of clones are present, about 82% being singletons, with the ten largest covering 5.5% to 6.5%. The sequenced sample consisted of peripheral blood. These receptors were obtained from an elderly woman with COVID-19, enrolled during active disease.

The rearrangement uses TRBV12-3 or TRBV12-4 and TRBJ2-3; 9 nucleotides line up with TRBD2. CDR3 length: 13 amino acids. J was trimmed by 4 bases and V by 11 bases; bases with no gene match: 7. The CDR3 region is CAGSGGWADTQYF. The DNA for the CDR3 is TGTGCCGGGAGCGGGGGGTGGGCAGATACGCAGTATTTT.

This rearrangement joins TRBV19 to TRBJ2-4, with D uncertain. Trimming took 3 bases from V and 0 from J, leaving 6 bases between them. Per germline, CDR1 LNHDA and CDR2 SQIVND (reference sequence). This CDR3 contains 14 residues. For the CDR3, the DNA is TGTGCCAGTAGTATCCAGTTAGCCAAAAACATTCAGTACTTC. Translated, it gives CASSIQLAKNIQYF.

The genes are TRBV28 and TRBJ1-6; weak D call: TRBD1 (6 bases). Trimming stripped 5 bases from V and 8 bases from J, with 25 bases between. The germline V gene has CDR1 MDHEN and CDR2 SYDVKM. The CDR3 is made up of 18 amino acids. The CDR3 loop is CASSPSGRSWGPYSPLHF. DNA for the CDR3: TGTGCCAGCAGTCCCTCAGGCCGATCCTGGGGGCCCTATTCACCCCTCCACTTT.

The V gene is TRBV11-2, the J gene TRBJ1-3; tentatively, D is TRBD1 (6 bases). CDR1 is SGHAT and CDR2 is FQNNGV in the germline V gene. V gave up 5 bases and J gave up 2 bases, with 13 bases separating them. This CDR3 comprises 15 residues. CDR3 DNA sequence: TGTGCCAGCAGCATCACAGGGAAAGCTGGAAACACCATATATTTT. This sequence encodes CASSITGKAGNTIYF.

The rearrangement uses TRBV4-1 and TRBJ2-7; D remains unclear. Trimming pared 4 bases from V and 2 bases from J, leaving 15 bases between. This CDR3 comprises 15 residues. CDR1 is MGHRA and CDR2 is YSYEKL in the germline V gene. The CDR3 protein is CASSLGDPGPYEQYF. The CDR3, as DNA: TGCGCCAGCAGCCTAGGAGACCCTGGTCCCTACGAGCAGTACTTC.

Worth noting for this clone: One end of the junction fails to match germline, which may point to a read error. The rearrangement uses TRBV2 and TRBJ1-2; D perhaps matches TRBD1 (6 bases). Germline V gene sequence: CDR1 SNHLY, CDR2 FYNNEI. This CDR3 comprises 13 residues. CDR3 DNA: TGTGCAAGCACGGGGGGGGCGGAATATGGCTACACCTTC. Encoded protein: CASTGGAEYGYTF.

This clone was detected only a few times. J is TRBJ1-4 and V is TRBV2; TRBD1 matches 9 bases. The CDR3 loop spans 14 amino acids. Trimming at V came to 6 bases and at J to 8 bases, leaving 7 bases not matched to a gene. Germline V gene sequence: CDR1 SNHLY, CDR2 FYNNEI. The CDR3 region has the DNA TGTGCCAGCAGCGAGGACAGGGGATACGAAAAACTGTTTTTT. Translated, it gives CASSEDRGYEKLFF. The full variable domain, with the rest looked up from reference TRBV2 and TRBJ1-4, is EPEVTQTPSHQVTQMGQEVILRCVPISNHLYFYWYRQILGQKVEFLVSFYNNEISEKSEIFDDQFSVERPDGSNFTLKIRSTKLEDSAMYFCASSEDRGYEKLFFGSGTQLSVL.

The genes are TRBV30 and TRBJ2-3, with 11 bases lining up with TRBD2. Unmatched junction bases numbered 6, after V lost 3 bases and J lost 4 bases. Germline CDR1 reads GTSNPN; CDR2 reads SVGIG (reference sequence). This CDR3 contains 15 residues. CDR3 coding DNA: TGTGCCTGGAGGGGGGGTAGCGGGGGGGCAGATACGCAGTATTTT. Protein product: CAWRGGSGGADTQYF.

The chain employs TRBV12-3 or TRBV12-4 and TRBJ1-1; tentative D call: TRBD1 (5 bases). The CDR3 contains 13 residues. The V gene lost 6 bases and the J gene lost 10 bases, with 18 bases spanning the gap. The CDR3 reads CASSLTWGGGAFF. CDR3 DNA sequence: TGTGCCAGCAGCTTAACCTGGGGGGGTGGAGCTTTCTTT.